Shown below are 7 T cell receptor beta chains from a single sample sequenced in a study of PD-1 blockade in classical Hodgkin lymphoma. Time point specified: newly diagnosed, previously untreated cHL patient sample. Isolation of CD4+ T cells from thawed PBMCs was performed by magnetic negative selection. The protocol was immunoSEQ multiplex PCR, while the TCRdb copy is restricted to in-frame clones and leaves out a portion. Of approximately 35,000 clones in the sample, 80% to 90% were seen once. Sequences were obtained from CD4+ T cells from blood. The receptors shown here come from a human donor with classical Hodgkin lymphoma.

CDR3 sequence reads: CASRRSATNEKLFF. CDR3 DNA sequence: TGTGCCAGCAGGAGGAGTGCAACTAATGAAAAACTGTTTTTT. The V and J genes are TRBV6-1 and TRBJ1-4; D is undetermined. This CDR3 contains 14 residues. The germline V gene has CDR1 MNHNS and CDR2 SASEGT. V was shortened by 6 bases and J by 0 bases, with 8 bases between the two germline ends.

This chain connects TRBV5-1 to TRBJ1-1, with 7 bases aligning to TRBD1. The CDR3 has 15 amino acids. Germline values: CDR1 SGHRS, CDR2 YFSETQ. The V and J ends lost 4 bases and 3 bases, in that order; junction bases with no gene match: 9. CDR3 DNA: TGCGCCAGCAGCGCGACGGGACAGACTTACACTGAAGCTTTCTTT. Its protein is CASSATGQTYTEAFF.

The sample holds one count of this clone. The V call is TRBV27, the J call TRBJ2-1; 10 nucleotides align to TRBD2. The CDR3 spans 14 residues. The germline gives CDR1 MNHEY, CDR2 SMNVEV (reference sequence). V gave up 3 bases and J gave up 4 bases; unmatched junction bases: 0. The CDR3 loop reads CASSLTSGYNEQFF. The CDR3 DNA sequence: TGTGCCAGCAGTTTGACTAGCGGGTACAATGAGCAGTTCTTC.

The CDR3 DNA is TGTGCCAGCAGCCGGTCTGTGGGAGGATCTTTCTTT. Translating gives CASSRSVGGSFF. This chain uses TRBV7-2 with TRBJ1-1; D is unresolved. The CDR3 extends over 12 amino acids. The germline CDR1 and CDR2 sequences are SGHTA and FQGNSA. Trimming took off 5 bases at V and 12 bases at J, with 16 bases between the two ends. Together with reference TRBV7-2 and TRBJ1-1, the CDR3 gives the full variable domain: GAGVSQSPSNKVTEKGKDVELRCDPISGHTALYWYRQSLGQGLEFLIYFQGNSAPDKSGLPSDRFSAERTGGSVSTLTIQRTQQEDSAVYLCASSRSVGGSFFGQGTRLTVV.

CDR3 sequence (DNA): TGTGCCAGCAGTGAGGTCGACCGTGACGAAAAACTGTTTTTT. This encodes CASSEVDRDEKLFF. The chain carries TRBV25-1 and TRBJ1-4; D is unclear. This CDR3 is 14 amino acids long. V shed 3 bases and J shed 8 bases, with 13 bases lying between them. CDR1 and CDR2 (germline): MGHDK, SYGVNS.

In this sample, this clone turned up once. The gene calls are TRBV10-3 and TRBJ2-3, with TRBD1 matching over 11 bases. Germline CDR1 is ENHRY and CDR2 is SYGVKD. The CDR3 extends over 14 amino acids. Trimming at V came to 7 bases and at J to 7 bases, leaving 7 bases not matched to a gene. CDR3 amino acids: CAITGTGGWNTQYF. Written as DNA, the CDR3 is TGTGCCATCACTGGGACAGGGGGGTGGAATACGCAGTATTTT.

V and J are TRBV6-1 and TRBJ1-3; D gene uncertain. The CDR3 contains 17 residues. The V gene lost 2 bases and the J gene lost 0 bases, with 14 bases spanning the gap. Germline V gene data show CDR1 as MNHNS and CDR2 as SASEGT. The CDR3 DNA reads TGTGCCAGCAGTGAAAGGACGGTCAGTAACTCTGGAAACACCATATATTTT. Translated: CASSERTVSNSGNTIYF.